This T cell receptor beta chain was found in a study of blood T cell repertoires in COVID-19. At the level of the study: Samples of COVID-19 (acute and convalescent) were obtained from the United States, Italy and Spain. PBMCs, B-cell-depleted T cells, or T cells were the source of the cDNA or gDNA that made up the material.

Germline CDR1 and CDR2: LNHDA and SQIVND (reference sequence). Trimming shortened V by 4 bases and J by 5 bases, and 9 bases separated the two germline ends. The CDR3 contains 13 residues. Study processing details: Scientists estimated how many nucleated cells there were by amplifying reference gene primers. Only in-frame clones appear in the TCRdb table, and some are missing; sequencing was by immunoSEQ multiplex PCR. V and J calls and clone size are given by that table; D and trimming were obtained from the DNA. This sample has around 45,000 clones, with roughly 89% found just once. Source material: peripheral blood. V and J are TRBV19 and TRBJ2-1; possibly TRBD1 for D (6 bases). This receptor was taken from a man aged 65 to 79 with active COVID-19. The CDR3 DNA follows: TGTGCCAGTAGTACAGGGGTCCACAATGAGCAGTTCTTC. This gives the protein CASSTGVHNEQFF.